The next 11 T cell receptor beta chains were all read from a single sample in a study of blood T cell repertoires in COVID-19. Profiled with immunoSEQ multiplex PCR; TCRdb holds only in-frame clones, not every one. The table lists approximately 130,000 clones, over 80% of them singletons, with about a tenth in the top ten. Sequencing was done on a sample of peripheral blood. The receptors originated from a man in his forties or fifties with active or convalescent COVID-19.

V gene TRBV2 combines with J gene TRBJ1-2; TRBD1 matches 9 bases. V lost 7 bases and J lost 5; bases outside the gene matches: 2. This CDR3 is 12 amino acids long. Germline V gene sequence: CDR1 SNHLY, CDR2 FYNNEI. CDR3 in DNA: TGTGCCAGCAAGGACAGGGGTTATGGCTACACCTTC. Translating gives CASKDRGYGYTF. Full variable domain (outside the CDR3, taken from reference TRBV2 and TRBJ1-2): EPEVTQTPSHQVTQMGQEVILRCVPISNHLYFYWYRQILGQKVEFLVSFYNNEISEKSEIFDDQFSVERPDGSNFTLKIRSTKLEDSAMYFCASKDRGYGYTFGSGTRLTVV.

This chain joins TRBV7-7 and TRBJ2-2; 7 bases are a match to TRBD2. There are 18 residues in the CDR3. Germline V lookup: CDR1 SSHAT, CDR2 FNYEAQ (reference sequence). J gave up 5 bases and V 2 bases, and 14 bases lay outside the gene matches. CDR3 sequence: CASSLSRWGLQGTGELFF. The CDR3 DNA is TGTGCCAGCAGCTTATCCCGATGGGGACTACAAGGGACCGGGGAGCTGTTTTTT.

The chain carries TRBV29-1 and TRBJ1-1; D might be TRBD1 (6 bases). This CDR3 comprises 12 residues. Between the trimmed V and J ends, which lost 6 bases and 1 base, there was a span of 9 bases. CDR1 SQVTM and CDR2 ANQGSEA come from the germline V gene. In nucleotides, the CDR3 is TGCAGCGTGCTGACAGGGAACACTGAAGCTTTCTTT. Protein: CSVLTGNTEAFF.

This sequence joins TRBV27 and TRBJ1-2; 9 bases align to TRBD1. The CDR3 sequence is 16 residues long. The germline CDR1 and CDR2 sequences are MNHEY and SMNVEV (reference sequence). J gave up 2 bases and V 6 bases, and 10 bases lay outside the gene matches. Here the CDR3 reads CASSGTGLGVNYGYTF. The CDR3 DNA sequence: TGTGCCAGCAGCGGGACAGGGTTAGGGGTAAACTATGGCTACACCTTC.

The V call is TRBV11-2, the J call TRBJ2-5; 7 bases are a match to TRBD2. The J segment lost 4 bases and the V segment lost 3 bases, leaving 5 bases of the junction unmatched. The CDR3 contains 14 residues. Germline V gene data show CDR1 as SGHAT and CDR2 as FQNNGV. This CDR3 is CASSFGGRSETQYF. The CDR3 nucleotides read TGTGCCAGCAGCTTCGGGGGGAGATCAGAGACCCAGTACTTC.

CDR3: CASSRGRGIVAFF. The CDR3 DNA is TGCGCCAGCAGCCGTGGGAGGGGGATTGTAGCTTTCTTT. V is TRBV23-1 and J is TRBJ1-1; weak D call: TRBD1 (6 bases). TRBV23-1 is an open reading frame whose function is uncertain. With 6 bases removed from V and 10 bases from J, the gap between germline ends came to 18 bases. The CDR3 consists of 13 residues.

The chain couples TRBV7-8 to TRBJ1-1; no clear D gene. There are 14 residues in the CDR3. V was clipped by 5 bases and J by 2 bases, with 12 bases between them. Germline loops: CDR1 SGHVS, CDR2 FQNEAQ. The CDR3 region is CASSGRLENTEAFF. CDR3 bases: TGTGCCAGCAGCGGTCGACTGGAAAACACTGAAGCTTTCTTT. Together with reference TRBV7-8 and TRBJ1-1, the CDR3 gives the full variable domain: GAGVSQSPRYKVAKRGQDVALRCDPISGHVSLFWYQQALGQGPEFLTYFQNEAQLDKSGLPSDRFFAERPEGSVSTLKIQRTQQEDSAVYLCASSGRLENTEAFFGQGTRLTVV.

This clone was detected a few times. J is TRBJ2-3 and V is TRBV5-8, with 9 bases matching TRBD2. The CDR3 runs 16 residues. After removal of 5 bases from V and 5 bases from J, the junction contained 12 bases not matched to a gene. Germline CDR1 reads SGHTS; CDR2 reads YDEGEE. The CDR3 DNA is TGTGCCAGCAGGAAGGGACTAGCAGTATTGAAAGATACGCAGTATTTT. Its translation is CASRKGLAVLKDTQYF. The entire variable domain, with the rest obtained from reference TRBV5-8 and TRBJ2-3, is as follows: EAGVTQSPTHLIKTRGQQATLRCSPISGHTSVYWYQQALGLGLQFLLWYDEGEERNRGNFPPRFSGRQFPNYSSELNVNALELEDSALYLCASRKGLAVLKDTQYFGPGTRLTVL.

The gene calls are TRBV18 and TRBJ2-2, with D possibly being TRBD2 (5 bases). This CDR3 contains 14 residues. Germline V gives CDR1 KGHSH, CDR2 LQKENI. Between the trimmed V and J ends, which lost 3 bases and 4 bases, there was a span of 9 bases. In DNA form, the CDR3 reads TGTGCCAGCTCACCGTGGGAGAGCACCGGGGAGCTGTTTTTT. Amino acid sequence: CASSPWESTGELFF.

The CDR3 region has the DNA TGTGCCAGCAGCTTAGATGTGCGCGGGGGGCCACCCCGGGAGCTGTTTTTT. It specifies CASSLDVRGGPPRELFF. The rearrangement joins TRBV11-2 to TRBJ2-2; TRBD2 aligns across 8 bases. This CDR3 has 17 residues. The trim removed 0 bases at V and 9 bases at J, leaving 12 bases unmatched. Germline CDR1 reads SGHAT; CDR2 reads FQNNGV.

V gene TRBV6-6 combines with J gene TRBJ2-3, with 12 bases lining up with TRBD2. V gave up 5 bases and J gave up 0 bases; unmatched junction bases: 15. CDR1 and CDR2 from the germline V gene are MNHNY and SVGAGI (reference sequence). The CDR3 spans 20 residues. The CDR3 is CASSRATSGGLIGSTDTQYF. The CDR3 coding sequence is TGTGCCAGCAGTCGAGCGACTAGCGGGGGCCTCATCGGTAGCACAGATACGCAGTATTTT.